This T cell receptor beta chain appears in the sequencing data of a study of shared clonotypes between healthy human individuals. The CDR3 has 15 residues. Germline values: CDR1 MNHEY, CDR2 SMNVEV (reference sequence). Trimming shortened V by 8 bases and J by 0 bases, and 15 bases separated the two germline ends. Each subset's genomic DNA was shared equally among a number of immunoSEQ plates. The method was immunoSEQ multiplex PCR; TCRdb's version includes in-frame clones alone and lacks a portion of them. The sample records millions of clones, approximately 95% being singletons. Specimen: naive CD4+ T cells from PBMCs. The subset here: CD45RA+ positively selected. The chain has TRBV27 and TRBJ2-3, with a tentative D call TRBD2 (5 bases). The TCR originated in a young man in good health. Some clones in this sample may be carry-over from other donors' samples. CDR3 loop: CASGLLRASTDTQYF. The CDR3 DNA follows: TGTGCCAGCGGCCTGCTGAGGGCCAGCACAGATACGCAGTATTTT.